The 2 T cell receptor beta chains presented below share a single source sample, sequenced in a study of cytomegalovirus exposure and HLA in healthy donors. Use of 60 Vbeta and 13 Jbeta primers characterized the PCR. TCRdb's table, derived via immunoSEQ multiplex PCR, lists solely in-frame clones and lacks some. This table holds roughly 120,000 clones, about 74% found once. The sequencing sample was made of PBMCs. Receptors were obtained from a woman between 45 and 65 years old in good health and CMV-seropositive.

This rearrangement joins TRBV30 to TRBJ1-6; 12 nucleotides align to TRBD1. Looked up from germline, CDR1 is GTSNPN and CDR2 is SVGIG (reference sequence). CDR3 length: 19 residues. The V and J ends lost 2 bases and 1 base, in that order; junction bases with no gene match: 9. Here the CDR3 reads CAWSKGTGGAMSYNSPLHF. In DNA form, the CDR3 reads TGTGCCTGGAGTAAGGGGACAGGGGGCGCAATGTCCTATAATTCACCCCTCCACTTT. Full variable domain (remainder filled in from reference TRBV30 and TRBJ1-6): SQTIHQWPATLVQPVGSPLSLECTVEGTSNPNLYWYRQAAGRGLQLLFYSVGIGQISSEVPQNLSASRPQDRQFILSSKKLLLSDSGFYLCAWSKGTGGAMSYNSPLHFGNGTRLTVT.

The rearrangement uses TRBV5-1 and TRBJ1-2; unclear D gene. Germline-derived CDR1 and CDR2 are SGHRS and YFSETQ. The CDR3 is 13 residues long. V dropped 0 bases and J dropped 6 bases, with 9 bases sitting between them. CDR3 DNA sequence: TGCGCCAGCAGCTTGGGGCAAAATGATGGCTACACCTTC. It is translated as CASSLGQNDGYTF. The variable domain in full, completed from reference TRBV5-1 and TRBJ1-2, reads KAGVTQTPRYLIKTRGQQVTLSCSPISGHRSVSWYQQTPGQGLQFLFEYFSETQRNKGNFPGRFSGRQFSNSRSEMNVSTLELGDSALYLCASSLGQNDGYTFGSGTRLTVV.